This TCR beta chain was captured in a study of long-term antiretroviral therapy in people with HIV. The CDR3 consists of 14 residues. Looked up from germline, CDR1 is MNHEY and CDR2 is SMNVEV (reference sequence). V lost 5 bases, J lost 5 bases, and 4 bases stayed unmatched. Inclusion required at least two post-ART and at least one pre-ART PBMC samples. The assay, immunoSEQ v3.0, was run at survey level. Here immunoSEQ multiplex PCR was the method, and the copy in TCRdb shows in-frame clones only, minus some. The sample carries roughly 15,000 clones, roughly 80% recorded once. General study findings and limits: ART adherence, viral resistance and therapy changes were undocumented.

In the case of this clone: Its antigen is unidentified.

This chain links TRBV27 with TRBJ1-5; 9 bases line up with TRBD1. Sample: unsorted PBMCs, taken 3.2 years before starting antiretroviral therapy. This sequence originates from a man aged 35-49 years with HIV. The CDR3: CASSIQGADQPQHF. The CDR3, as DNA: TGTGCCAGCAGTATACAGGGGGCCGATCAGCCCCAGCATTTT.